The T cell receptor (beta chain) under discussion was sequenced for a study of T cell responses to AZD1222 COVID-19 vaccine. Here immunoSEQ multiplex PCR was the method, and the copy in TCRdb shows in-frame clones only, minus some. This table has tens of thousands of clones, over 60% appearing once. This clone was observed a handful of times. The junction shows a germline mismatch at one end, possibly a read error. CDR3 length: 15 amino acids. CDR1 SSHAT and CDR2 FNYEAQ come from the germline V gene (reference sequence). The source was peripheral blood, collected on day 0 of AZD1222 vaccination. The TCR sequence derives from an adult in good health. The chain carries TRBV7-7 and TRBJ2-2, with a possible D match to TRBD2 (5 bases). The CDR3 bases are TGTGCTAGCAGCTTAGATTTCGGGATCTCCGGGGAGCTGTTTTTT. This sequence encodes CASSLDFGISGELFF. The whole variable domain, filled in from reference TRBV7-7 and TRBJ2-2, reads GAGVSQSPRYKVTKRGQDVTLRCDPISSHATLYWYQQALGQGPEFLTYFNYEAQPDKSGLPSDRFSAERPEGSISTLTIQRTEQRDSAMYRCASSLDFGISGELFFGEGSRLTVL.